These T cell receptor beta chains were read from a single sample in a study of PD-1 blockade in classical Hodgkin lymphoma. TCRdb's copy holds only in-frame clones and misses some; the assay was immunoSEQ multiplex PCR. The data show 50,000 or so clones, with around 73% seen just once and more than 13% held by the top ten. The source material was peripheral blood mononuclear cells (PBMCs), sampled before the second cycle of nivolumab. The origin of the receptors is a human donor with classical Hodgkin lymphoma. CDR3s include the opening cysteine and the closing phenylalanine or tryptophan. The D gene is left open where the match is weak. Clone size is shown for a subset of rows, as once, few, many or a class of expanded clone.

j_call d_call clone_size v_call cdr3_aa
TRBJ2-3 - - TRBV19 CASSLRRLEADTQYF
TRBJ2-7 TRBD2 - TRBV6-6 CASRGTSGRSGEQYF
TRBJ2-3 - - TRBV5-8 CASSLGQVGATDTQYF
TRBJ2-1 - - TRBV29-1 CSVDLQGYNEQFF
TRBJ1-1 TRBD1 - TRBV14 CASSRGQGLTEAFF
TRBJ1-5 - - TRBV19 CASSWADNQPQHF
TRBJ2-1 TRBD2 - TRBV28 CASSFVGTSGSRSYNEQFF
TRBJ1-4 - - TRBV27 CASSLRGNYNEKLFF
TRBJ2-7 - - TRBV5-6 CASSIALAYEQYF
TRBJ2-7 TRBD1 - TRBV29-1 CSGETGNEQYF
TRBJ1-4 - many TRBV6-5 CASSPLGANEKLFF
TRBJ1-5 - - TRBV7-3 CASSFPGHNQPQHF
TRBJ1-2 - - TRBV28 CASSFDQGRVDYGYTF
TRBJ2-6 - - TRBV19 CASSIDGPNSGANVLTF
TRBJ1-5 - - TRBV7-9 CASSLGYSNQPQHF
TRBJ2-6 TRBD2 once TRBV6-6 CASSPGTTGANVLTF
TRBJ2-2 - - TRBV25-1 CASSDGSPGELFF
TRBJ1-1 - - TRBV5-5 CASSLGPGTEAFF
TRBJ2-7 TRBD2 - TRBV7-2 CASSLKGGPYEQYF
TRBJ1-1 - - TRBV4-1 CASSQRGEGLDTEAFF
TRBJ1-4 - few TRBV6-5 CASSYSRGREKLFF
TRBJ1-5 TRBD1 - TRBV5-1 CASSLAGTGGGQPQHF